This paragraph covers one T cell receptor beta chain sequence. The data were obtained in a study of blood T cell repertoires in COVID-19. Across the whole study: Whether acute or convalescent, the COVID-19 samples came from the United States, Italy and Spain. Sample material is recorded as cDNA or gDNA derived from T cells, B-cell-depleted T cells, or PBMCs.

Per germline, CDR1 SNHLY and CDR2 FYNNEI. Trimming took 6 bases from V and 4 from J; bases not matched to a gene: 9. The CDR3 runs to 15 residues. Authors' data handling: By means of reference gene primer amplification, nucleated cell counts were estimated. Sequencing used immunoSEQ multiplex PCR; TCRdb keeps in-frame clones, though not all of them. That table gives V, J and clone size, and the DNA gave D and trimming. Of roughly 110,000 clones in the sample, 71% were seen once. The specimen was peripheral blood. The TCR comes from a human donor with acute or convalescent COVID-19. The donor label of this sample is uncertain. This chain joins TRBV2 and TRBJ1-1, with 9 bases matching TRBD1. CDR3: CASSENRGRGTEAFF. The CDR3 region has the DNA TGTGCCAGCAGCGAAAACAGGGGGCGGGGCACTGAAGCTTTCTTT.